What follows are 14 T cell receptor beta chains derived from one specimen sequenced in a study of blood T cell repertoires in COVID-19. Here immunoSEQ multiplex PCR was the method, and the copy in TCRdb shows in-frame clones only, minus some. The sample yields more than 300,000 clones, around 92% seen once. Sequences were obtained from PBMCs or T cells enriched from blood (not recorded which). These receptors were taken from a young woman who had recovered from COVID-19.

As DNA, the CDR3 is TGTGCCAGCAGCTATACAGGGAGCAATCAGCCCCAGCATTTT. Amino acid sequence: CASSYTGSNQPQHF. The V and J genes are TRBV6-5 and TRBJ1-5; weak D call: TRBD1 (6 bases). This CDR3 spans 14 amino acids. Per the germline V gene, CDR1 is MNHEY and CDR2 is SVGAGI. V lost 6 bases and J lost 1, with 10 bases in between.

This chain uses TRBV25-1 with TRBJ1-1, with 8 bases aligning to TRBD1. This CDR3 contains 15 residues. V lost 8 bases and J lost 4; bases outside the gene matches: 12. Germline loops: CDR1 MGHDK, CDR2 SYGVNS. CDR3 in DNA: TGTGCCAGCCCGTCACCTAGACAGGGGAGCACTGAAGCTTTCTTT. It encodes CASPSPRQGSTEAFF.

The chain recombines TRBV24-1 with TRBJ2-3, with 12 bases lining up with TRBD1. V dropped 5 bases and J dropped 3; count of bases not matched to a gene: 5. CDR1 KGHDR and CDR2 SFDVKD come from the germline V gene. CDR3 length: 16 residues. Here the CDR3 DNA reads TGTGCCACCAGTGCCCTGGGACAGGGGGCAACAGATACGCAGTATTTT. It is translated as CATSALGQGATDTQYF.

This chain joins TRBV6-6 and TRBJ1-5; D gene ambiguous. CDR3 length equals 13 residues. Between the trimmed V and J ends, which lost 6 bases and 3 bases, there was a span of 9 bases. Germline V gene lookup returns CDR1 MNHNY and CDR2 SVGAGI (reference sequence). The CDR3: CASSPGYNQPQHF. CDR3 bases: TGTGCCAGCAGCCCAGGTTACAATCAGCCCCAGCATTTT.

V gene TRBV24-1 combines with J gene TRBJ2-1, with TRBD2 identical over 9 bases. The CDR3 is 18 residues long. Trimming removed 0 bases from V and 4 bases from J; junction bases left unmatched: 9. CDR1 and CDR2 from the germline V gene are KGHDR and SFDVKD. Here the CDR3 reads CATSDLRGRATSYNEQFF. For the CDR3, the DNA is TGTGCCACCAGTGATTTGCGCGGGAGGGCCACCTCTTACAATGAGCAGTTCTTC.

The CDR3 region is CASSSGLYSPLHF. CDR3 DNA sequence: TGTGCCAGCAGTTCAGGGTTGTATTCACCCCTCCACTTT. The V gene is TRBV6-6, the J gene TRBJ1-6; TRBD1 is a possible D gene (5 bases). Germline loops: CDR1 MNHNY, CDR2 SVGAGI (reference sequence). The CDR3 spans 13 residues. V lost 4 bases to trimming and J lost 8 bases, with 9 bases between them.

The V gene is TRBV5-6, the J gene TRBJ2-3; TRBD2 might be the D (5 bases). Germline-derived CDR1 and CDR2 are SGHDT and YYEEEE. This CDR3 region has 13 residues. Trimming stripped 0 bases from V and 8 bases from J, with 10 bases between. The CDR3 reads CASSLVIGLTQYF. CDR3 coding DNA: TGTGCCAGCAGCTTGGTAATTGGACTTACGCAGTATTTT. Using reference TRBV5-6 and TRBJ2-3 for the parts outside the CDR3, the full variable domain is DAGVTQSPTHLIKTRGQQVTLRCSPKSGHDTVSWYQQALGQGPQFIFQYYEEEERQRGNFPDRFSGHQFPNYSSELNVNALLLGDSALYLCASSLVIGLTQYFGPGTRLTVL.

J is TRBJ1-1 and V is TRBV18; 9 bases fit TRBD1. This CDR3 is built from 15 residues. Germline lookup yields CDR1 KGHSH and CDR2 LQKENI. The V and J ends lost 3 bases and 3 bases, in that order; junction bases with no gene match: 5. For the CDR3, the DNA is TGTGCCAGCTCACCCATTACAGGGGGCGACACTGAAGCTTTCTTT. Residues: CASSPITGGDTEAFF.

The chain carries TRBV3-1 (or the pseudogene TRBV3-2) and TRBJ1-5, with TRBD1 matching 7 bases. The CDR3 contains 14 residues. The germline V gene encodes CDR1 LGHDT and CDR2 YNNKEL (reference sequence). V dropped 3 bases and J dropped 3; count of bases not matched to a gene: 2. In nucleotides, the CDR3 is TGTGCCAGCAGCCAGGGACAGCACAATCAGCCCCAGCATTTT. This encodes CASSQGQHNQPQHF.

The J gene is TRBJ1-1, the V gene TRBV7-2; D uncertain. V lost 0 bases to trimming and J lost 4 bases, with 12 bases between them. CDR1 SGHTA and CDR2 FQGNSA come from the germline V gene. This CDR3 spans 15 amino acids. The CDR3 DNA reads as TGTGCCAGCAGCTTAGCCAACACCGAGGGCACTGAAGCTTTCTTT. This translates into CASSLANTEGTEAFF.

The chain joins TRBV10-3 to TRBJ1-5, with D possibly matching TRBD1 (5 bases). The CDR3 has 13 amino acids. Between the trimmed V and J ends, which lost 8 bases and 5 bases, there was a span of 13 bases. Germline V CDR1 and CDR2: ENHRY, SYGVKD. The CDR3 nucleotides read TGTGCCATCCGGGGGGGGGTCGATCAGCCCCAGCATTTT. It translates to CAIRGGVDQPQHF.

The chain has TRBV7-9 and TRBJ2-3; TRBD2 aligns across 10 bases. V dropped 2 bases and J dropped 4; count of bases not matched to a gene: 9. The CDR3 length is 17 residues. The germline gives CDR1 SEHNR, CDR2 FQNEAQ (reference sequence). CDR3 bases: TGTGCCAGCAGCTTATCTAAGTCTAGCGGGAGTGCAGATACGCAGTATTTT. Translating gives CASSLSKSSGSADTQYF.

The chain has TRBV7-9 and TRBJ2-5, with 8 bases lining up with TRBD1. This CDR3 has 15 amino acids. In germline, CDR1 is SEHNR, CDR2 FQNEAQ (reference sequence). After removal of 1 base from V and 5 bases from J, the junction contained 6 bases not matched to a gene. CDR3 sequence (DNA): TGTGCCAGCAGCTTAGGTTCAGGGGGCGAGGAGACCCAGTACTTC. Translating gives CASSLGSGGEETQYF.

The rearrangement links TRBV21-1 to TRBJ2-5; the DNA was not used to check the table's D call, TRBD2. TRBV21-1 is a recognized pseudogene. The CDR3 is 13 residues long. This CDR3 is CASSRRSGETQYF. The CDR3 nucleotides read TGTGCCAGCAGCCGCCGATCCGGGGAGACCCAGTACTTC.